This TCR beta chain derives from a study of T cell repertoires in cytomegalovirus infection. Study findings and constraints: HLA-C-restricted TCR beta clonotypes specific for CMV led the ex vivo response.

About this clonotype itself: Its antigen is as yet unknown.

TCRdb reprocessed the reads via MiXCR and lists one record per CDR3 protein. The sample yields about 350,000 distinct CDR3 sequences, just under 35% seen once. This specimen consisted of cultured PBMCs, obtained from culture after CMV antigen stimulation. The TCR was taken from a human donor in good health (CMV status not recorded). Some clones in this sample may be carry-over from other donors' samples.

The CDR3 loop reads CASSQDNGYEQYF. The CDR3 region has the DNA TGCGCCAGCAGCCAAGATAATGGGTACGAGCAGTACTTC. The gene calls are TRBV4-1 and TRBJ2-7; D remains unclear. Trimming cost V 0 bases and J 4 bases, with 7 bases left between them. CDR1 is MGHRA and CDR2 is YSYEKL in the germline V gene. The CDR3 loop spans 13 amino acids.